The rows below give T cell receptor beta chains drawn from one sample of a study of cytomegalovirus exposure and HLA in healthy donors. Clones were sequenced by immunoSEQ multiplex PCR, and TCRdb holds only the in-frame ones, with some missing. This table has 100,000 to 140,000 clones, approximately 76% appearing once. Sequencing used PBMCs. The origin of the receptors is a man between 18 and 35 years old in good health and CMV-seronegative. Each CDR3 is given with its conserved first and last residue. The D gene is left open where the match is weak. Size is omitted from some rows. Given values are once, few, many or a class for expanded clones.

J | size | V | D | CDR3 | DNA
TRBJ2-1 | once | TRBV6-1 | . | CASSETARLYNEQFF | TGTGCCAGCAGTGAAACGGCTAGACTGTACAATGAGCAGTTCTTC
TRBJ2-3 | . | TRBV4-2 | . | CASSQGTSSTDTQYF | TGTGCCAGCAGCCAAGGGACATCTAGCACAGATACGCAGTATTTT
TRBJ1-2 | . | TRBV6-5 | TRBD1 | CASSYGQGGYGYTF | TGTGCCAGCAGTTACGGACAGGGGGGCTATGGCTACACCTTC
TRBJ2-5 | once | TRBV2 | TRBD2 | CASSGSSGSEETQYF | TGTGCCAGCAGTGGCTCTAGCGGGAGTGAGGAGACCCAGTACTTC
TRBJ2-2 | . | TRBV5-6 | . | CASSLGLQGHGELFF | TGTGCCAGCAGCTTGGGACTTCAGGGGCACGGGGAGCTGTTTTTT
TRBJ2-1 | . | TRBV5-5 | TRBD2 | CASKERGVSYNEQFF | TGTGCCAGCAAAGAGCGGGGGGTCTCCTACAATGAGCAGTTCTTC
TRBJ2-7 | few | TRBV28 | . | CASSLRYSSSYEQYF | TGTGCCAGCAGTTTAAGGTACAGCAGCTCCTACGAGCAGTACTTC
TRBJ2-5 | . | TRBV9 | TRBD1 | CASSVADRGWETQYF | TGTGCCAGCAGCGTAGCTGACAGGGGATGGGAGACCCAGTACTTC
TRBJ2-1 | . | TRBV6-4 | TRBD2 | CASSSLAGGANEQFF | TGTGCCAGCAGTTCGCTAGCGGGGGGCGCCAATGAGCAGTTCTTC
TRBJ2-1 | . | TRBV7-3 | TRBD2 | CASSRLAGPYNEQFF | TGTGCCAGCAGCCGACTAGCGGGGCCCTACAATGAGCAGTTCTTC
TRBJ2-1 | . | TRBV5-1 | . | CASSLVGSSYNEQFF | TGCGCCAGCAGCTTGGTTGGGAGCTCCTACAATGAGCAGTTCTTC
TRBJ2-3 | . | TRBV6-5 | TRBD2 | CASSLLAGGRDTQYF | TGTGCCAGCAGTTTACTAGCGGGGGGGCGGGATACGCAGTATTTT
TRBJ2-2 | . | TRBV7-6 | TRBD1 | CASTVQGDGTGELFF | TGTGCCAGCACCGTACAGGGGGACGGCACCGGGGAGCTGTTTTTT
TRBJ1-6 | . | TRBV11-2 | . | CASSNNRDSPLHF | TGTGCCAGCAGCAACAACAGGGATTCACCCCTCCACTTT
TRBJ2-7 | . | TRBV13 | . | CASSVSLLNRAGGYEQYF | TGTGCCAGCAGCGTATCCCTCCTCAACCGGGCCGGAGGCTACGAGCAGTACTTC
TRBJ1-3 | . | TRBV6-6 | . | CATVRQFSGNTIYF | TGTGCCACCGTACGACAGTTCTCTGGAAACACCATATATTTT
TRBJ1-6 | . | TRBV19 | . | CASSLRGGSPLHF | TGTGCCAGTAGTCTCAGGGGCGGCTCACCCCTCCACTTT
TRBJ1-5 | . | TRBV28 | TRBD1 | CASRAGQGQPQHF | TGTGCCAGCAGAGCGGGACAGGGGCAGCCCCAGCATTTT
TRBJ1-2 | few | TRBV6-1 | TRBD1 | CASSEGTGEPTYGYTF | TGTGCCAGCAGTGAGGGGACAGGGGAACCAACTTATGGCTACACCTTC
TRBJ2-3 | . | TRBV7-3 | TRBD2 | CASSLTGGVDTQYF | TGTGCCAGCAGCTTAACCGGGGGGGTAGATACGCAGTATTTT